This T cell receptor beta chain emerged from a study of blood T cell repertoires in COVID-19. As for the study in general: Spain, Italy and the United States supplied samples that represented acute and convalescent COVID-19. PBMCs, B-cell-depleted T cells, or T cells provided the cDNA or gDNA that made up the material.

J was trimmed by 3 bases and V by 6 bases; bases with no gene match: 4. Germline loops: CDR1 MDHEN, CDR2 SYDVKM. This CDR3 is built from 13 residues. This clone was seen a handful of times. Participants reported their clinical history, and cohort assignment relied on those reports. Sequencing was performed with immunoSEQ multiplex PCR; in TCRdb, only in-frame clones are kept and a portion is missing. The data contain some 240,000 clones, around 80% of them singletons. V is TRBV28 and J is TRBJ1-2; 7 positions agree with TRBD1. The sequenced sample consisted of PBMCs or T cells enriched from blood (not recorded which). This TCR derives from a man aged 25 to 45 with acute COVID-19. DNA of the CDR3: TGTGCCAGCAGCCCCAGGGGGTACTATGGCTACACCTTC. Its translation: CASSPRGYYGYTF.